This TCR beta chain appears in the sequencing data of a study of Graves' ophthalmopathy and Graves' hyperthyroidism. Whole-study context: Samples of peripheral blood were obtained at initial diagnosis, prior to treatment of any kind. Findings and limits, study-wide: With a specificity of just over 72% and a sensitivity of 70% to 71%, the model predicted ophthalmopathy progression. Most expanded clonotypes in thyroid above 0.001 frequency also showed up in blood.

For repertoire sequencing, the TCR beta CDR3 regions were amplified from RNA transcripts. The first round was an RT-PCR with HTBI primers, and the second round was a multiplex PCR. TCRdb analysed the multiplex PCR reads with MiXCR anew, one entry per CDR3 protein. The top ten clones hold approximately 43% of a sample with 740,000 or so distinct CDR3 sequences, 40% of them seen once. Trimming cost V 0 bases and J 0 bases, with 12 bases left between them. This CDR3 spans 15 amino acids. CDR1 DFQATT and CDR2 SNEGSKA come from the germline V gene (reference sequence). Excluded were patients with other autoimmune diseases, uncontrolled infections, pregnancy or lactation. A remark on this clonotype: Its antigen is currently unknown.

The rearrangement joins TRBV20-1 to TRBJ2-7; no reliable D call. The sequence was collected from an adult man with Graves' ophthalmopathy. Sequencing was done on a sample of peripheral blood. CDR3 bases: TGCAGTGCTAGAGATCCAATGCTGGTCTCCTACGAGCAGTACTTC. This gives the protein CSARDPMLVSYEQYF.